The 9 T cell receptor beta chains given below trace back to one sample, sequenced in a study of blood T cell repertoires in COVID-19. Clones were read by immunoSEQ multiplex PCR, and TCRdb kept only the in-frame ones, dropping some. The top ten clones hold roughly 1.6% of a sample with tens of thousands of clones, roughly nine tenths of them seen once. The sequenced sample consisted of peripheral blood. The receptors come from a man aged 55 to 70 with acute or convalescent COVID-19.

V and J are TRBV29-1 and TRBJ2-2; D is possibly TRBD1 (5 bases). The CDR3 extends over 19 amino acids. Germline-derived CDR1 and CDR2 are SQVTM and ANQGSEA. Between the trimmed V and J ends, which lost 4 bases and 5 bases, there was a span of 29 bases. The CDR3 DNA reads as TGCAGCGTTGTAGTCAGGGTGAAAAGTTTCACTGCCTCTACCGGGGAGCTGTTTTTT. It yields the protein CSVVVRVKSFTASTGELFF.

The chain uses TRBV6-6 and TRBJ2-5, with 7 bases fitting TRBD1. CDR1 and CDR2 (germline): MNHNY, SVGAGI (reference sequence). The ends lost 5 bases at V and 1 base at J; junction bases unmatched: 7. CDR3 length: 15 amino acids. The CDR3 nucleotides read TGTGCCAGCAGTGACTACAGACAGGGCCAAGAGACCCAGTACTTC. Translating gives CASSDYRQGQETQYF.

V usage is TRBV7-8 and J usage is TRBJ2-1, with 10 bases fitting TRBD2. The junction had 7 bases not matched to a gene; V was cut back by 4 bases and J by 4 bases. The CDR3 covers 16 residues. The germline V gene has CDR1 SGHVS and CDR2 FQNEAQ. This CDR3 is CASSSPLAGEYNEQFF. The CDR3 DNA is TGTGCCAGCAGCTCGCCCCTAGCGGGGGAGTACAATGAGCAGTTCTTC.

This clone has a handful of counts. Within the sample, other DNA sequences also encode this same CDR3. The gene calls are TRBV18 and TRBJ2-5; weak D call: TRBD2 (7 bases). Trimming pared 1 base from V and 5 bases from J, leaving 14 bases between. Germline V gene data show CDR1 as KGHSH and CDR2 as LQKENI. This CDR3 is built from 15 residues. The CDR3 reads CASSPLAGARETQYF. Written as DNA, the CDR3 is TGTGCCAGCTCACCACTGGCGGGGGCCCGGGAGACCCAGTACTTC.

This clone is a singleton in its sample. The V and J genes are TRBV27 and TRBJ2-6, with TRBD1 matching over 7 bases. The CDR3 length is 16 residues. With 8 bases clipped from V and 2 bases from J, the junction kept 9 bases outside the gene matches. Looked up from germline, CDR1 is MNHEY and CDR2 is SMNVEV (reference sequence). CDR3 DNA sequence: TGTGCCAGCGGGCCGATAGGGACAGCTGGGGCCAACGTCCTGACTTTC. Translation gives CASGPIGTAGANVLTF.

This chain joins TRBV11-2 and TRBJ2-7; the match to TRBD1 covers 7 bases. This CDR3 is 14 amino acids long. Germline CDR1 and CDR2: SGHAT and FQNNGV. V lost 4 bases, J lost 4 bases, and 7 bases stayed unmatched. The CDR3 nucleotides read TGTGCCAGCAGCTCCGACAGGGACCTTTACGAGCAGTACTTC. Protein: CASSSDRDLYEQYF.

The DNA of the CDR3 is TGTGCCAGCAGCTTACCGGGAATCTACGAGCAGTACTTC. This sequence encodes CASSLPGIYEQYF. The chain couples TRBV5-4 to TRBJ2-7, with a tentative D call TRBD2 (5 bases). This CDR3 spans 13 amino acids. Germline lookup yields CDR1 SGHNT and CDR2 YYREEE (reference sequence). V was clipped by 2 bases and J by 3 bases, with 9 bases between them. Full variable domain (missing parts from reference TRBV5-4 and TRBJ2-7): ETGVTQSPTHLIKTRGQQVTLRCSSQSGHNTVSWYQQALGQGPQFIFQYYREEENGRGNFPPRFSGLQFPNYSSELNVNALELDDSALYLCASSLPGIYEQYFGPGTRLTVT.

The chain combines TRBV6-5 with TRBJ2-1; 7 bases agree with TRBD1. The J segment lost 9 bases and the V segment lost 4 bases, leaving 6 bases of the junction unmatched. The germline V gene has CDR1 MNHEY and CDR2 SVGAGI. The CDR3 covers 13 residues. This CDR3 is CASSLDRVGEQFF. The CDR3 nucleotides read TGTGCCAGCAGTTTAGACAGGGTTGGTGAGCAGTTCTTC.

This sequence joins TRBV5-4 and TRBJ2-3; 8 bases match TRBD1. The CDR3 is 17 residues long. Trimming took 1 base from V and 1 from J; bases not matched to a gene: 8. Germline CDR1 and CDR2: SGHNT and YYREEE (reference sequence). The CDR3 protein is CASSLKAGGSRTDTQYF. Here the CDR3 DNA reads TGTGCCAGCAGCTTGAAGGCAGGGGGCTCTCGCACAGATACGCAGTATTTT.